The 23 T cell receptor beta chains below all came from one sample that was sequenced in a study of blood T cell repertoires in COVID-19. Some clones are missing from TCRdb's copy, which holds only in-frame ones; the method was immunoSEQ multiplex PCR. The repertoire consists of about 100,000 clones, with approximately 80% occurring once and the leading ten covering 9% to 14%. The sample consisted of peripheral blood. The receptors come from a woman in her sixties or seventies with acute or convalescent COVID-19.

The rearrangement uses TRBV6-2 or TRBV6-3 and TRBJ2-5; TRBD1 matches at 10 bases. Germline V lookup: CDR1 MNHEY, CDR2 SVGEGT. Germline trimming cut 2 bases from V and 5 bases from J; bases unmatched to any gene: 8. The CDR3 has 16 residues. CDR3 residues: CASSYDSTGGEETQYF. The DNA of the CDR3 is TGTGCCAGCAGTTACGACTCGACAGGGGGCGAGGAGACCCAGTACTTC.

This chain uses TRBV3-1 (or the pseudogene TRBV3-2) with TRBJ1-6; TRBD1 matches 9 bases. V dropped 4 bases and J dropped 10; count of bases not matched to a gene: 8. CDR1 LGHDT and CDR2 YNNKEL come from the germline V gene (reference sequence). The CDR3 sequence is 15 residues long. For the CDR3, the DNA is TGTGCCAGCAGCCTGGATGGGACAGGGAGCTCACCCCTCCACTTT. This sequence encodes CASSLDGTGSSPLHF.

The V gene is TRBV7-6, the J gene TRBJ1-5, with 8 bases aligning to TRBD1. Germline assignment: CDR1 SGHVS and CDR2 FNYEAQ. The CDR3 sequence is 15 residues long. After removal of 3 bases from V and 5 bases from J, the junction contained 6 bases not matched to a gene. The CDR3 sequence: CASSFSSQGDQPQHF. CDR3 sequence (DNA): TGTGCCAGCAGCTTCTCCTCACAGGGGGATCAGCCCCAGCATTTT.

This chain connects TRBV7-2 to TRBJ1-6, with TRBD1 as a possible D gene (5 bases). The CDR3 length is 16 residues. Between the trimmed V and J ends, which lost 7 bases and 1 base, there was a span of 14 bases. Germline CDR1 is SGHTA and CDR2 is FQGNSA. The CDR3 bases are TGTGCCAGCACCCAGACCGGGGGGTCCTATAATTCACCCCTCCACTTT. Translating gives CASTQTGGSYNSPLHF.

The rearrangement uses TRBV28 and TRBJ1-5; D is uncertain. Germline lookup yields CDR1 MDHEN and CDR2 SYDVKM. Trimming removed 6 bases from V and 6 bases from J, with 18 bases in between. The CDR3 totals 15 residues. CDR3 nucleotides: TGTGCCAGCAGCGAGCCGCCGGTGAGTGGTCAGCCCCAGCATTTT. Its protein is CASSEPPVSGQPQHF.

V gene TRBV29-1 combines with J gene TRBJ1-1; TRBD1 agrees at 7 bases. The junction had 18 bases not matched to a gene; V was cut back by 6 bases and J by 8 bases. This CDR3 has 15 residues. Germline values: CDR1 SQVTM, CDR2 ANQGSEA. CDR3 coding DNA: TGCAGCGTCTTGGGAAGGGGGCTACCTCTACCGGAAGCTTTCTTT. Its translation is CSVLGRGLPLPEAFF.

In its sample, this clone was seen a few times. This chain connects TRBV7-2 to TRBJ2-7; 11 nucleotides line up with TRBD1. The CDR3 runs 15 residues. V lost 1 base to trimming and J lost 5 bases; unmatched junction nucleotides: 4. Per the germline V gene, CDR1 is SGHTA and CDR2 is FQGNSA. The CDR3 DNA reads as TGTGCCAGCAGCTTAGTCGGGACAGGGGGTAACGAGCAGTACTTC. This codes for CASSLVGTGGNEQYF.

The chain joins TRBV29-1 to TRBJ2-3; D uncertain. The germline CDR1 and CDR2 sequences are SQVTM and ANQGSEA. The CDR3 is 13 amino acids. V shed 3 bases and J shed 0 bases, with 7 bases lying between them. CDR3 region: CSVEGSSTDTQYF. The CDR3 DNA sequence: TGCAGCGTTGAGGGCAGTAGCACAGATACGCAGTATTTT.

This chain uses TRBV11-3 with TRBJ2-5, with 8 bases fitting TRBD2. V was clipped by 5 bases and J by 3 bases; unmatched bases: 8. From germline, CDR1 is SGHNT and CDR2 YENEEA. This CDR3 region has 15 residues. For the CDR3, the DNA is TGTGCCAGCAGCCTCGCGGGGGGCTCTGAAGAGACCCAGTACTTC. It translates to CASSLAGGSEETQYF.

V usage is TRBV10-3 and J usage is TRBJ1-5, with D unresolved. Germline CDR1 is ENHRY and CDR2 is SYGVKD. V was clipped by 6 bases and J by 4 bases, with 10 bases between them. This CDR3 has 13 amino acids. CDR3 sequence: CAIRASENQPQHF. The DNA of the CDR3 is TGTGCCATCAGGGCCAGCGAAAATCAGCCCCAGCATTTT.

The V call is TRBV9, the J call TRBJ1-1, with no clear D. Germline V gene sequence: CDR1 SGDLS, CDR2 YYNGEE. The CDR3 loop spans 13 amino acids. V lost 3 bases and J 4 bases, leaving 10 bases between the germline ends. Here the CDR3 reads CASSAQWSTEAFF. The CDR3 coding sequence is TGTGCCAGCAGCGCCCAGTGGTCCACTGAAGCTTTCTTT. The full variable domain, completed using reference TRBV9 and TRBJ1-1, is DSGVTQTPKHLITATGQRVTLRCSPRSGDLSVYWYQQSLDQGLQFLIQYYNGEERAKGNILERFSAQQFPDLHSELNLSSLELGDSALYFCASSAQWSTEAFFGQGTRLTVV.

The V and J genes are TRBV3-1 (or the pseudogene TRBV3-2) and TRBJ1-3, with D possibly being TRBD1 (5 bases). This CDR3 contains 15 residues. The germline V and J ends were trimmed by 1 base and 4 bases, with 11 bases remaining between them. CDR1 is LGHDT, CDR2 YNNKEL, per germline (reference sequence). CDR3 in DNA: TGTGCCAGCAGCCAAGCCCCAGGGTCAGGAAACACCATATATTTT. This translates into CASSQAPGSGNTIYF.

V and J are TRBV7-9 and TRBJ2-1; a possible D gene is TRBD2 (5 bases). CDR3 length equals 15 residues. Trimming removed 0 bases at V and 9 bases at J, with 15 bases between. Germline assignment: CDR1 SEHNR and CDR2 FQNEAQ (reference sequence). In DNA, the CDR3 is TGTGCCAGCAGCTTAGCCTTAGCCGAGAGGGCTGAGCAGTTCTTC. This sequence encodes CASSLALAERAEQFF.

Regarding this clone: At one boundary the junction diverges from the germline segment, which might be a read error. The chain couples TRBV5-6 to TRBJ1-5, with 7 positions matching TRBD1. The CDR3 is 12 amino acids. CDR1 and CDR2 (germline): SGHDT, YYEEEE. DNA for the CDR3: TGTGCCAGCAGCTTACCGGGACAGAGGGAAATTTTT. The encoded protein is CASSLPGQREIF.

This chain joins TRBV6-4 and TRBJ2-3; 9 bases are a match to TRBD2. The CDR3 length is 15 residues. The ends lost 2 bases at V and 2 bases at J; junction bases unmatched: 2. Germline CDR1 reads MRHNA; CDR2 reads SNTAGT. The CDR3 reads CASSDAGGSTDTQYF. The DNA for the CDR3 is TGTGCCAGCAGTGACGCGGGGGGGTCCACAGATACGCAGTATTTT.

The V and J genes are TRBV29-1 and TRBJ1-1; a weak D match, TRBD1 (6 bases). Trimming pared 3 bases from V and 7 bases from J, leaving 12 bases between. CDR1 and CDR2 from the germline V gene are SQVTM and ANQGSEA. The CDR3 length is 12 residues. CDR3 residues: CSVDVGASEAFF. The CDR3, as DNA: TGCAGCGTTGACGTGGGGGCGAGTGAAGCTTTCTTT.

The chain is built from TRBV7-3 and TRBJ1-3; D is ambiguous. Germline values: CDR1 SGHTA, CDR2 FQGTGA. Trimming removed 1 base from V and 5 bases from J, with 6 bases in between. The CDR3 sequence is 13 residues long. CDR3 nucleotide sequence: TGTGCCAGCAGCTTAAACGGGAGAAACACCATATATTTT. Its translation is CASSLNGRNTIYF.

The chain couples TRBV7-9 to TRBJ2-2; D gene ambiguous. CDR3 length: 14 residues. Germline CDR1 reads SEHNR; CDR2 reads FQNEAQ (reference sequence). The germline V and J ends were trimmed by 3 bases and 2 bases, with 7 bases remaining between them. CDR3 in DNA: TGTGCCAGCAGCTTGTCCCCTAACACCGGGGAGCTGTTTTTT. Amino acid sequence: CASSLSPNTGELFF.

The rearrangement joins TRBV9 to TRBJ1-2; D is ambiguous. Trimming shortened V by 4 bases and J by 10 bases, and 14 bases separated the two germline ends. This CDR3 spans 12 amino acids. CDR1 and CDR2 (germline): SGDLS, YYNGEE. CDR3 nucleotide sequence: TGTGCCAGCAGCCACACCACAGCATCCTACACCTTC. Translated: CASSHTTASYTF. Variable domain in full (rest from reference TRBV9 and TRBJ1-2): DSGVTQTPKHLITATGQRVTLRCSPRSGDLSVYWYQQSLDQGLQFLIQYYNGEERAKGNILERFSAQQFPDLHSELNLSSLELGDSALYFCASSHTTASYTFGSGTRLTVV.

This sequence joins TRBV21-1 and TRBJ2-3; the table's D call TRBD1 went unverified against the DNA. TRBV21-1 has pseudogene status. This CDR3 spans 15 amino acids. The CDR3 nucleotides are TGTGCCAGATGGATCGGGACAGGGGAAACAGATACGCAGTATTTT. Its protein is CARWIGTGETDTQYF.

V is TRBV29-1 and J is TRBJ2-1, with D unclear. Trimming took off 3 bases at V and 0 bases at J, with 6 bases between the two ends. The CDR3 totals 13 residues. CDR1 SQVTM and CDR2 ANQGSEA come from the germline V gene. CDR3 sequence: CSVDISSYNEQFF. In DNA, the CDR3 is TGCAGCGTTGACATTAGCTCCTACAATGAGCAGTTCTTC.

The chain has TRBV18 and TRBJ1-1, with 8 positions matching TRBD1. The CDR3 is 17 amino acids. The J segment lost 4 bases and the V segment lost 6 bases, leaving 16 bases of the junction unmatched. Germline loops: CDR1 KGHSH, CDR2 LQKENI. In DNA form, the CDR3 reads TGTGCCAGCTCCCCCATCAGTCAGGGGGCTGGGTTCACTGAAGCTTTCTTT. It encodes CASSPISQGAGFTEAFF.

This chain connects TRBV5-5 to TRBJ1-1, with a possible D match to TRBD1 (6 bases). The CDR3 extends over 11 amino acids. In germline, CDR1 is SGHKS, CDR2 YYEKEE (reference sequence). Trimming removed 5 bases at V and 7 bases at J, with 9 bases between. The CDR3 reads CASRQDSEAFF. DNA for the CDR3: TGTGCCAGCAGACAGGACAGTGAAGCTTTCTTT.